Following are 21 T cell receptor beta chains from one sample sequenced in a study of T-cell memory formation after mild COVID-19. MiXCR was run by TCRdb on the 5' RACE reads, yielding one entry per CDR3 protein. The sample holds 250,000 to 350,000 distinct CDR3 sequences, roughly 17% seen once. Sequenced material: PBMCs or a T cell subset sorted from them (not recorded which). These receptor sequences come from a young man who had mild COVID-19 (a few samples of this study predate the infection). Cell type and time point are not known.

This chain links TRBV21-1 with TRBJ1-2; the table's D call, TRBD1, has no DNA check behind it. TRBV21-1 corresponds to a pseudogene. The length of the CDR3 is 14 residues. DNA for the CDR3: TGTGCCAGCAGCACGTCCCATTACGTACATGGCTACACCTTC. This encodes CASSTSHYVHGYTF.

This clonotype was seen ten or more times. This rearrangement joins TRBV5-6 to TRBJ2-4, with D tentatively TRBD1 or TRBD2 (6 bases each). V was cut by 2 bases and J by 6 bases, with 9 bases left in between. Per germline, CDR1 SGHDT and CDR2 YYEEEE. CDR3 length: 13 amino acids. For the CDR3, the DNA is TGTGCCAGCAGCTTTAAGGGGGGAAACATTCAGTACTTC. Its translation: CASSFKGGNIQYF.

CDR3 residues: CASSFTNDRGHQQYF. CDR3 DNA: TGTGCCAGCAGTTTCACAAATGACAGGGGGCATCAGCAGTACTTC. This chain connects TRBV12-3 or TRBV12-4 to TRBJ2-7; 10 bases fit TRBD1. This CDR3 is 15 amino acids long. Trimming took 3 bases from V and 8 from J; bases not matched to a gene: 10.

A few counts support this clonotype. This rearrangement joins TRBV18 to TRBJ1-6; 9 nucleotides match TRBD1. The CDR3 runs 12 residues. Trimming removed 4 bases from V and 13 bases from J; junction bases left unmatched: 2. CDR1 is KGHSH, CDR2 LQKENI, per germline. The CDR3 bases are TGTGCCAGCTCACGGGACAGGGATCCCCTCCACTTT. This sequence encodes CASSRDRDPLHF.

The chain is built from TRBV6-2 or TRBV6-3 and TRBJ1-5; D ambiguous. There are 15 residues in the CDR3. V was cut by 6 bases and J by 3 bases, with 15 bases left in between. Germline V CDR1 and CDR2: MNHEY, SVGEGT. The CDR3 region is CASSGRVVDNQPQHF. The CDR3 DNA reads TGTGCCAGCAGCGGGAGGGTCGTAGACAATCAGCCCCAGCATTTT.

Only a few counts were recorded for this clonotype. The chain joins TRBV7-8 to TRBJ2-3, with D possibly TRBD2 on 7 matching bases. Germline CDR1 reads SGHVS; CDR2 reads FQNEAQ. This CDR3 contains 15 residues. Trimming shortened V by 5 bases and J by 5 bases, and 17 bases separated the two germline ends. CDR3: CASSRRGGQGDTQYF. CDR3 sequence (DNA): TGTGCCAGCAGCCGGAGGGGGGGCCAGGGAGATACGCAGTATTTT.

V usage is TRBV4-1 and J usage is TRBJ2-3; D is unresolved. From germline, CDR1 is MGHRA and CDR2 YSYEKL. V was trimmed by 7 bases and J by 0 bases, leaving 11 bases between them. The CDR3 has 14 residues. CDR3 coding DNA: TGCGCCAGCAAGGGCCCCATGAGCACAGATACGCAGTATTTT. This gives the protein CASKGPMSTDTQYF.

This clonotype was counted a few times. This chain uses TRBV25-1 with TRBJ2-1; D not resolved. There are 15 residues in the CDR3. The V and J ends lost 1 base and 5 bases respectively, with 12 bases between them. Germline values: CDR1 MGHDK, CDR2 SYGVNS. CDR3 in DNA: TGTGCCAGCAGTGAATTACTGCGGCAGGACAATGAGCAGTTCTTC. It translates to CASSELLRQDNEQFF.

The chain joins TRBV7-2 to TRBJ1-1; possible D gene TRBD1, 6 bases. This CDR3 is built from 12 residues. Germline CDR1 reads SGHTA; CDR2 reads FQGNSA. The V gene lost 0 bases and the J gene lost 11 bases, with 10 bases spanning the gap. CDR3: CASSLAAGAAFF. The CDR3 DNA reads TGTGCCAGCAGCTTAGCGGCGGGGGCGGCTTTCTTT.

CDR3 nucleotide sequence: TGCGCCAGCAGCCCGTCGGAGGGTTTGAACACCGGGGAGCTGTTTTTT. It specifies CASSPSEGLNTGELFF. The chain uses TRBV5-1 and TRBJ2-2, with D maybe TRBD2 (6 bases). The CDR3 consists of 16 residues. Germline V gene sequence: CDR1 SGHRS, CDR2 YFSETQ. The V end lost 4 bases, the J end lost 1 base, and 14 bases lay between the germline ends.

This clonotype has at least ten counts. The rearrangement uses TRBV6-6 and TRBJ2-7; D is ambiguous. Germline CDR1 and CDR2: MNHNY and SVGAGI (reference sequence). V gave up 10 bases and J gave up 3 bases, with 7 bases separating them. CDR3 length: 10 amino acids. The CDR3 DNA sequence: TGTGCCACCTACGGCTACGAGCAGTACTTC. It translates to CATYGYEQYF.

In its sample, this clonotype was seen once. The genes are TRBV29-1 and TRBJ2-7; no clear D. This CDR3 spans 13 amino acids. Germline V gives CDR1 SQVTM, CDR2 ANQGSEA. Trimming cost V 7 bases and J 4 bases, with 17 bases left between them. The chain's CDR3 is CSASAAIGYEQYF. CDR3 coding DNA: TGCAGCGCCTCGGCGGCCATAGGGTACGAGCAGTACTTC.

This clonotype was recorded a few times. This chain links TRBV5-1 with TRBJ1-4; TRBD1 is a possible D gene (6 bases). The V gene lost 2 bases and the J gene lost 8 bases, with 13 bases spanning the gap. This CDR3 region has 14 residues. Germline V gives CDR1 SGHRS, CDR2 YFSETQ. The DNA of the CDR3 is TGCGCCAGCAGCTTATCGGCTCAGGGGGAAAAACTGTTTTTT. This gives the protein CASSLSAQGEKLFF.

In DNA form, the CDR3 reads TGTGCCAGCACCAGAGAGACAGGAGGGGGCCCCTACGAGCAGTACGTC. Amino acids: CASTRETGGGPYEQYV. The chain uses TRBV6-2 or TRBV6-3 and TRBJ2-7, with D perhaps TRBD1 (7 bases). Germline loops: CDR1 MNHEY, CDR2 SVGEGT. The CDR3 totals 16 residues. The V and J ends lost 7 bases and 2 bases respectively, with 21 bases between them.

This clonotype showed up just a few times. This chain links TRBV11-2 with TRBJ1-1; D remains unclear. Germline V gene lookup returns CDR1 SGHAT and CDR2 FQNNGV. Between the trimmed V and J ends, which lost 3 bases and 7 bases, there was a span of 9 bases. The CDR3 runs to 12 residues. CDR3 protein: CASSLQVGEAFF. CDR3 DNA sequence: TGTGCCAGCAGCTTGCAAGTTGGTGAAGCTTTCTTT. Variable domain in full (rest from reference TRBV11-2 and TRBJ1-1): EAGVAQSPRYKIIEKRQSVAFWCNPISGHATLYWYQQILGQGPKLLIQFQNNGVVDDSQLPKDRFSAERLKGVDSTLKIQPAKLEDSAVYLCASSLQVGEAFFGQGTRLTVV.

This clonotype occurred a few times. The rearrangement links TRBV12-5 to TRBJ2-1; possibly TRBD1 for D (6 bases). This CDR3 has 14 amino acids. V was trimmed by 2 bases and J by 8 bases, leaving 13 bases between them. The germline V gene has CDR1 LGHNT and CDR2 FRNRAP. The CDR3 DNA is TGTGCTAGTGGTTTGAGGCAGGGGACGGATGAGCAGTTCTTC. Protein product: CASGLRQGTDEQFF.

This clonotype was recorded a few times. The chain joins TRBV18 to TRBJ2-4; D gene unclear. The ends were cut back, 3 bases at V and 5 bases at J, with 8 bases in the middle. The CDR3 spans 13 residues. The germline V gene encodes CDR1 KGHSH and CDR2 LQKENI. CDR3 nucleotides: TGTGCCAGCTCACCGAGTAATCAAAACATTCAGTACTTC. Amino acid sequence: CASSPSNQNIQYF.

A few counts support this clonotype. This chain uses TRBV29-1 with TRBJ2-5; 7 bases fit TRBD1. There are 13 residues in the CDR3. V lost 1 base and J lost 5; bases outside the gene matches: 4. The V gene's germline CDR1 is SQVTM and CDR2 ANQGSEA. The CDR3 DNA is TGCAGCGTTGAAGTATTACAGGGGGAGACCCAGTACTTC. This encodes CSVEVLQGETQYF.

The V gene is TRBV11-2, the J gene TRBJ2-5; TRBD1 is a possible D gene (5 bases). This CDR3 has 16 residues. V was trimmed by 0 bases and J by 2 bases, leaving 13 bases between them. Germline values: CDR1 SGHAT, CDR2 FQNNGV. CDR3 loop: CASSLDRSAGQETQYF. The CDR3 DNA follows: TGTGCCAGCAGCTTAGATCGTTCGGCAGGGCAAGAGACCCAGTACTTC.

The chain links TRBV7-3 to TRBJ2-3; a weak D match, TRBD2 (5 bases). The CDR3 runs 15 residues. The V end lost 6 bases, the J end lost 1 base, and 14 bases lay between the germline ends. CDR1 SGHTA and CDR2 FQGTGA come from the germline V gene. CDR3 sequence (DNA): TGTGCCAGCAGACCAAGCGGTGCTGGCACAGATACGCAGTATTTT. Translated, it gives CASRPSGAGTDTQYF.

V gene TRBV6-5 combines with J gene TRBJ2-4; 10 bases map to TRBD2. The CDR3 is made up of 16 amino acids. CDR1 and CDR2 (germline): MNHEY, SVGAGI. Unmatched junction bases numbered 4, after V lost 5 bases and J lost 0 bases. CDR3 sequence: CASSPSGSLAKNIQYF. In DNA form, the CDR3 reads TGTGCCAGCAGTCCTAGCGGGAGTCTAGCCAAAAACATTCAGTACTTC.